Listed here are 20 T cell receptor beta chains from one sample, sequenced in a study of beta chain features in type 1 diabetes (dated by TCRdb to 2016 to 2019). Results the study describes overall, beyond this receptor: Type 1 diabetes patients showed a moderate but significant shortening of TCRB CDR3 length in all four CD4+ subsets.

The antigens of these receptors remain unknown. Library preparation was by the immunoSEQ multiplex PCR assay. All of the isolated RNA was reverse transcribed with the High Capacity cDNA Reverse Transcription Kit, so expressed TCRB transcripts were sequenced. Drawn from immuneACCESS, this table holds only the in-frame rearrangements with V and J called that TCRdb kept. Clones are partly lost; checked studies trace under half to an unresolved V gene and leave the rest unexplained. Counted in this sample were about 160,000 clones; approximately 8% of them appeared once. In total, the top ten clones hold roughly 0.5% of the sample. Sequencing input: central memory CD4+ T cells from blood. These receptors were collected from a man younger than 35 with type 1 diabetes.

This rearrangement joins TRBV4-3 to TRBJ1-6; D not certain. CDR1 LGHNA and CDR2 YSLEER come from the germline V gene. Trimming shortened V by 0 bases and J by 5 bases, and 17 bases separated the two germline ends. The CDR3 is 18 residues long. The CDR3 bases are TGCGCCAGCAGCCAAGATCTCTTAGTACTGCAAAATAATTCACCCCTCCACTTT. Its protein product is CASSQDLLVLQNNSPLHF.

This clone was detected many times. The chain links TRBV29-1 to TRBJ1-2, with TRBD1 as a possible D gene (6 bases). The CDR3 has 11 residues. The germline V and J ends were trimmed by 6 bases and 13 bases, with 18 bases remaining between them. In germline, CDR1 is SQVTM, CDR2 ANQGSEA. The CDR3 region has the DNA TGCAGCGTCGCCGAATCCTCCAGGGGCACCTTC. This translates into CSVAESSRGTF. The variable domain in full, completed from reference TRBV29-1 and TRBJ1-2, reads SAVISQKPSRDICQRGTSLTIQCQVDSQVTMMFWYRQQPGQSLTLIATANQGSEATYESGFVIDKFPISRPNLTFSTLTVSNMSPEDSSIYLCSVAESSRGTFGSGTRLTVV.

This clone was seen a handful of times. This chain links TRBV5-4 with TRBJ2-4; D call uncertain. The CDR3 sequence is 13 residues long. Germline V lookup: CDR1 SGHNT, CDR2 YYREEE (reference sequence). V shed 0 bases and J shed 5 bases, with 6 bases lying between them. This CDR3 is CASSLGQQNIQYF. The CDR3 DNA follows: TGTGCCAGCAGCTTGGGACAACAAAACATTCAGTACTTC.

The chain couples TRBV5-4 to TRBJ2-5; D may be TRBD2 (6 bases). V was pared by 1 base and J by 5 bases, with 18 bases between. Germline CDR1 and CDR2: SGHNT and YYREEE (reference sequence). This CDR3 is 16 amino acids long. As DNA, the CDR3 is TGTGCCAGCAGCTTGAACCAGCGGGCTAAGGGGGAGACCCAGTACTTC. Translation gives CASSLNQRAKGETQYF.

This clone was seen a few times. The V call is TRBV7-2, the J call TRBJ2-4; D possibly corresponds to TRBD1 (5 bases). V was cut by 0 bases and J by 9 bases, with 12 bases left in between. The germline gives CDR1 SGHTA, CDR2 FQGNSA. The CDR3 has 14 residues. CDR3: CASSLALQQGIQYF. DNA of the CDR3: TGTGCCAGCAGCTTAGCACTGCAGCAGGGCATTCAGTACTTC.

This clone appeared a few times. This rearrangement joins TRBV28 to TRBJ2-3; D unresolved. The CDR3 runs 12 residues. With 5 bases removed from V and 0 bases from J, the gap between germline ends came to 3 bases. CDR1 and CDR2 (germline): MDHEN, SYDVKM. The CDR3 DNA is TGTGCCAGCAGTACTAGCACAGATACGCAGTATTTT. This translates into CASSTSTDTQYF.

The chain combines TRBV5-1 with TRBJ2-2, with D tentatively TRBD2 (6 bases). Trimming shortened V by 5 bases and J by 7 bases, and 12 bases separated the two germline ends. The length of the CDR3 is 13 residues. The germline gives CDR1 SGHRS, CDR2 YFSETQ. CDR3 amino acids: CASSAGFYGELFF. CDR3 coding DNA: TGCGCCAGCAGTGCGGGGTTCTACGGGGAGCTGTTTTTT.

The chain is built from TRBV6-1 and TRBJ2-5; a possible D gene is TRBD1 (6 bases). The CDR3 length is 13 residues. V was pared by 11 bases and J by 1 base, with 14 bases between. Germline V gene lookup returns CDR1 MNHNS and CDR2 SASEGT. CDR3 nucleotides: TGTGCCGGAGCGGTAGGGGGCCAAGAGACCCAGTACTTC. Its translation: CAGAVGGQETQYF.

The CDR3 nucleotides are TGTGCCAGCAGCCCCGCGATGATGGGCGACTCTGGAAACACCATATATTTT. Protein product: CASSPAMMGDSGNTIYF. This chain connects TRBV7-2 to TRBJ1-3; D is uncertain. Germline V gives CDR1 SGHTA, CDR2 FQGNSA. This CDR3 spans 17 amino acids. Trimming removed 5 bases at V and 0 bases at J, with 17 bases between.

This clone was seen a few times. This chain links TRBV6-1 with TRBJ2-2, with TRBD1 matching 7 bases. This CDR3 has 16 amino acids. V was clipped by 3 bases and J by 5 bases; unmatched bases: 9. The germline V gene has CDR1 MNHNS and CDR2 SASEGT. The CDR3: CASSDDPGQLTGELFF. The CDR3 region has the DNA TGTGCCAGCAGTGACGACCCGGGACAGCTAACCGGGGAGCTGTTTTTT.

V usage is TRBV7-2 and J usage is TRBJ2-7; D possibly corresponds to TRBD1 (5 bases). CDR1 and CDR2 from the germline V gene are SGHTA and FQGNSA. This CDR3 spans 16 amino acids. Trimming cost V 1 base and J 0 bases, with 13 bases left between them. The DNA of the CDR3 is TGTGCCAGCAGCTTAGGACGGGTACAGGCCTCCTACGAGCAGTACTTC. Its protein product is CASSLGRVQASYEQYF.

This sequence joins TRBV2 and TRBJ2-7; the D gene is possibly TRBD1 (5 bases). Germline lookup yields CDR1 SNHLY and CDR2 FYNNEI. V was trimmed by 4 bases and J by 7 bases, leaving 14 bases between them. CDR3 length equals 13 residues. CDR3 amino acids: CASSGLERTEQYF. The CDR3, as DNA: TGTGCCAGCAGTGGGCTGGAGAGGACAGAGCAGTACTTC.

This clone was picked up a small number of times. The chain combines TRBV15 with TRBJ2-7; TRBD1 matches at 8 bases. The CDR3 is 15 residues long. With 0 bases clipped from V and 5 bases from J, the junction kept 6 bases outside the gene matches. Germline V CDR1 and CDR2: LNHNV, YYDKDF (reference sequence). The CDR3 DNA is TGTGCCACCAGCAGAGATCAGGGGGCGCAGGACGAGCAGTACTTC. It codes for CATSRDQGAQDEQYF.

The rearrangement uses TRBV29-1 and TRBJ2-2, with D possibly matching TRBD2 (5 bases). This CDR3 contains 15 residues. V was cut by 6 bases and J by 2 bases, with 16 bases left in between. The germline gives CDR1 SQVTM, CDR2 ANQGSEA. CDR3 nucleotide sequence: TGCAGCGTCTTGGTCGGGCCGGGAAACACCGGGGAGCTGTTTTTT. Protein: CSVLVGPGNTGELFF.

In its sample, this clone was seen many times. The chain uses TRBV7-9 and TRBJ2-7; 7 bases are shared with TRBD1. The V gene end was trimmed by 5 bases and the J gene end by 2 bases; junction bases not matched to a gene: 6. The CDR3 is 14 amino acids. Germline CDR1 and CDR2: SEHNR and FQNEAQ (reference sequence). Here the CDR3 DNA reads TGTGCCAGCAGCCCAGGGGGTTCGGCCTACGAGCAGTACTTC. It is translated as CASSPGGSAYEQYF.

J is TRBJ2-5 and V is TRBV4-3; TRBD1 matches 8 bases. This CDR3 contains 17 residues. CDR1 and CDR2 from the germline V gene are LGHNA and YSLEER. The V gene end was trimmed by 4 bases and the J gene end by 4 bases; junction bases not matched to a gene: 14. CDR3 coding DNA: TGCGCCAGCAGCCCACGGACAGGGCAGGGAGTAGGAGAGACCCAGTACTTC. Protein sequence: CASSPRTGQGVGETQYF.

This clone was observed a handful of times. The rearrangement links TRBV4-2 to TRBJ2-1, with TRBD2 matching over 8 bases. The V and J ends lost 0 bases and 7 bases, in that order; junction bases with no gene match: 11. The CDR3 runs 17 residues. Germline-derived CDR1 and CDR2 are LGHNA and YNFKEQ. CDR3 amino acids: CASSQEPPGRALNEQFF. The CDR3, as DNA: TGTGCCAGCAGCCAAGAACCCCCCGGGAGGGCCTTAAATGAGCAGTTCTTC.

This chain connects TRBV6-5 to TRBJ2-7; D remains ambiguous. The CDR3 is 13 amino acids. With 0 bases removed from V and 12 bases from J, the gap between germline ends came to 15 bases. Germline-derived CDR1 and CDR2 are MNHEY and SVGAGI. CDR3 protein: CASSYSSPRRWYF. In DNA, the CDR3 is TGTGCCAGCAGTTACTCGTCCCCCCGGCGGTGGTACTTC.

The sample holds a few counts of this clone. The chain joins TRBV18 to TRBJ1-1; TRBD1 matches 7 bases. CDR3 length equals 15 residues. Germline V gene lookup returns CDR1 KGHSH and CDR2 LQKENI. V lost 7 bases and J lost 5; bases outside the gene matches: 13. The CDR3 is CASFRQGQRGTEAFF. CDR3 nucleotide sequence: TGTGCCAGCTTTCGACAGGGACAACGGGGGACTGAAGCTTTCTTT.

This rearrangement joins TRBV19 to TRBJ2-1; 10 bases line up with TRBD1. CDR3 length: 16 residues. Per the germline V gene, CDR1 is LNHDA and CDR2 is SQIVND (reference sequence). Trimming removed 4 bases from V and 4 bases from J; junction bases left unmatched: 7. The CDR3 bases are TGTGCCAGTAGTAGGGACAGGGGAACGAGATACAATGAGCAGTTCTTC. Protein: CASSRDRGTRYNEQFF.